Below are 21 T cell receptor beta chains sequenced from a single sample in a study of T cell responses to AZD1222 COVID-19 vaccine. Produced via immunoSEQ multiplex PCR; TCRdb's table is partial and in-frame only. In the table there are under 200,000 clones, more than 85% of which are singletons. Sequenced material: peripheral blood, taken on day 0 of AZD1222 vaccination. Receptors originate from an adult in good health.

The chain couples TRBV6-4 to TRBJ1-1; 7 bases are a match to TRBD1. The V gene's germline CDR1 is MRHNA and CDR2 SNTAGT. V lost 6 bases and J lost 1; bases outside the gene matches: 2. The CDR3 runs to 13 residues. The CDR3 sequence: CASRGQTNTEAFF. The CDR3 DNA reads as TGTGCCAGCAGGGGACAGACGAACACTGAAGCTTTCTTT.

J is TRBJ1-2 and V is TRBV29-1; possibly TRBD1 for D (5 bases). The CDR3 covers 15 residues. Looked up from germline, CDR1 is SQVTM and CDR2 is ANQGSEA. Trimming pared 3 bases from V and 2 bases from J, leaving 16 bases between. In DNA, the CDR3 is TGCAGCGTTGACTTAGCCAGGGAATCAAACTATGGCTACACCTTC. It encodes CSVDLARESNYGYTF. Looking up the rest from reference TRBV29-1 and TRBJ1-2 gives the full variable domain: SAVISQKPSRDICQRGTSLTIQCQVDSQVTMMFWYRQQPGQSLTLIATANQGSEATYESGFVIDKFPISRPNLTFSTLTVSNMSPEDSSIYLCSVDLARESNYGYTFGSGTRLTVV.

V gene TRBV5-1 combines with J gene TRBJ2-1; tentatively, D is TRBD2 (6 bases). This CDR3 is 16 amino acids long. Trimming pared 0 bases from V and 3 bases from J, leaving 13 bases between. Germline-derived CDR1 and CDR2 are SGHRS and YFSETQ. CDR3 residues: CASSLGVGGNYNEQFF. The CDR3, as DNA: TGCGCCAGCAGCTTGGGCGTGGGGGGTAACTACAATGAGCAGTTCTTC.

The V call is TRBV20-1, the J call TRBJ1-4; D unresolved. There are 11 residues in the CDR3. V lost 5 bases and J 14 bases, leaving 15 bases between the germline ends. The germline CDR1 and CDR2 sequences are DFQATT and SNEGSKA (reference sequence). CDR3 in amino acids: CSAGEPGGLFF. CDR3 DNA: TGCAGTGCTGGGGAGCCCGGAGGGCTGTTTTTT.

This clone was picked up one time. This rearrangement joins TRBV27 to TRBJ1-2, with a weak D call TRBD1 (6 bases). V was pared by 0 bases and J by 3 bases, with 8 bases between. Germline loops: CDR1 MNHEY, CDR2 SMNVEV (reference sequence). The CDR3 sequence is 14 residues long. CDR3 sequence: CASSLSRTDYGYTF. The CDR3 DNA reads TGTGCCAGCAGTTTATCTCGGACAGACTATGGCTACACCTTC.

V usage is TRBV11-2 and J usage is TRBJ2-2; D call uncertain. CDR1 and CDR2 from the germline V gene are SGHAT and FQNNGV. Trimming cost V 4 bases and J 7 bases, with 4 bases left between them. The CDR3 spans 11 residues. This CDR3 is CASSWVGELFF. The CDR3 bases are TGTGCCAGCAGCTGGGTCGGGGAGCTGTTTTTT.

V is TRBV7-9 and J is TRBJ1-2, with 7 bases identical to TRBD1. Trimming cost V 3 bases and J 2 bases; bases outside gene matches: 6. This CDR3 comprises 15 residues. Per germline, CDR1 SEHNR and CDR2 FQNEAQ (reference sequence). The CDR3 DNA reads TGTGCCAGCAGCTTCGTAGGGGGCTCCAACTATGGCTACACCTTC. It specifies CASSFVGGSNYGYTF.

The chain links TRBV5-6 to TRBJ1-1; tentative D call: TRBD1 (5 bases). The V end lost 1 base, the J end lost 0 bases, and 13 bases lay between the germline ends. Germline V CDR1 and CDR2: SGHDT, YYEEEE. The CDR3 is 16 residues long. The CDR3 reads CASSLYGGHMNTEAFF. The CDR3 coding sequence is TGTGCCAGCAGCTTGTACGGGGGTCACATGAACACTGAAGCTTTCTTT. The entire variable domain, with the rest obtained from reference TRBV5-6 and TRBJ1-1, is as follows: DAGVTQSPTHLIKTRGQQVTLRCSPKSGHDTVSWYQQALGQGPQFIFQYYEEEERQRGNFPDRFSGHQFPNYSSELNVNALLLGDSALYLCASSLYGGHMNTEAFFGQGTRLTVV.

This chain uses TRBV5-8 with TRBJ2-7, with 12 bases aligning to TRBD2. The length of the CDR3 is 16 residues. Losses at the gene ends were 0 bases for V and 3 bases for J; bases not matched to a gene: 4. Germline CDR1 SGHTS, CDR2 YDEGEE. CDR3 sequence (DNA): TGTGCCAGCAGCTTGGGTCTAGCGGGGGGGAACTACGAGCAGTACTTC. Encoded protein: CASSLGLAGGNYEQYF.

The CDR3 sequence is CASRVTGTSTDTQYF. In DNA, the CDR3 is TGTGCCAGCAGGGTTACCGGGACTAGCACAGATACGCAGTATTTT. V is TRBV2 and J is TRBJ2-3; weak D call: TRBD2 (6 bases). The CDR3 has 15 residues. The V and J ends lost 6 bases and 0 bases respectively, with 13 bases between them. Germline V gene sequence: CDR1 SNHLY, CDR2 FYNNEI.

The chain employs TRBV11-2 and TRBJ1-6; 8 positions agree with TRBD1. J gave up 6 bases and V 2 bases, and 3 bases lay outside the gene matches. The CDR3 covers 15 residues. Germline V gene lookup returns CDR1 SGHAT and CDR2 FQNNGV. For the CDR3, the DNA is TGTGCCAGCAGCTTAACCGGACAGGGTAATTCACCCCTCCACTTT. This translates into CASSLTGQGNSPLHF.

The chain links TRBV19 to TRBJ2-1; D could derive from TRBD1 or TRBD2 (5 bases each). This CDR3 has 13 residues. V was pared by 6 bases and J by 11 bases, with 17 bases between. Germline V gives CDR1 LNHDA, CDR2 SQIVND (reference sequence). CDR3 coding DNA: TGTGCCAGTAGGCAAGGGACGGCGAATAAGCAGTTCTTC. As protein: CASRQGTANKQFF.

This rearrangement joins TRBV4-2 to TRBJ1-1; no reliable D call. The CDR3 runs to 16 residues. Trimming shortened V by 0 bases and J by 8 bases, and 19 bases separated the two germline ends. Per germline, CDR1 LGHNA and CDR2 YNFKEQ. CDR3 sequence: CASSQDSMTFWTEAFF. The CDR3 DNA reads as TGTGCCAGCAGCCAAGATAGTATGACATTTTGGACCGAAGCTTTCTTT.

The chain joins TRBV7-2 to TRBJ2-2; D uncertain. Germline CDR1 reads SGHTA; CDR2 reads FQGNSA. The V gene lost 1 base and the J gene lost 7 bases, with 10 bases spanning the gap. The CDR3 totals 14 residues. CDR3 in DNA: TGTGCCAGCAGCTTAGTCCTAGTTAGCGGGGAGCTGTTTTTT. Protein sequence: CASSLVLVSGELFF.

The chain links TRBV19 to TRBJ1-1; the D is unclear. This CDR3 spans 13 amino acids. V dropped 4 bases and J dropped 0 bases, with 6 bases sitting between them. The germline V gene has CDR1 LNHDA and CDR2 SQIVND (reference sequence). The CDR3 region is CASSTSMNTEAFF. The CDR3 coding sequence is TGTGCCAGTAGTACCTCCATGAACACTGAAGCTTTCTTT.

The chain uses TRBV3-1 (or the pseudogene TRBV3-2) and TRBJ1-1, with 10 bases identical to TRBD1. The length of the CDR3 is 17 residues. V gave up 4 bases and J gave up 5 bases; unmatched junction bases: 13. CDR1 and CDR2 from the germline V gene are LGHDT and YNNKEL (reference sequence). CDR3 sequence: CASSPVPGQGTGTEAFF. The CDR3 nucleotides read TGTGCCAGCAGCCCCGTCCCGGGACAGGGGACGGGAACTGAAGCTTTCTTT.

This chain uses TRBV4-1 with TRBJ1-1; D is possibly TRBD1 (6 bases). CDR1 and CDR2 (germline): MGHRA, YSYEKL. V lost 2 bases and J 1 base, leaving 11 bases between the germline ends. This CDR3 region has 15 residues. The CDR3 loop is CASSQQTGSNTEAFF. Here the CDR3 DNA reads TGCGCCAGCAGCCAACAGACAGGTTCGAACACTGAAGCTTTCTTT.

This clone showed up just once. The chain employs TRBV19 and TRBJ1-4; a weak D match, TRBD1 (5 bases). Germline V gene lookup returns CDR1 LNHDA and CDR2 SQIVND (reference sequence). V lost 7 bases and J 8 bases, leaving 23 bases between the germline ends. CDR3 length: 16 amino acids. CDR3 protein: CASTISWGGYREKLFF. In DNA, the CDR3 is TGTGCCAGTACGATTTCGTGGGGGGGTTATCGGGAAAAACTGTTTTTT.

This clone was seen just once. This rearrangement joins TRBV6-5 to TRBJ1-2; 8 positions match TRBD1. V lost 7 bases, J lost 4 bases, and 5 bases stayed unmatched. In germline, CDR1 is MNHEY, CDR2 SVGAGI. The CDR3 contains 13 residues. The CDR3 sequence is CASKDRDGYGYTF. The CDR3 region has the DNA TGTGCCAGCAAGGACAGGGATGGCTATGGCTACACCTTC.

The CDR3 loop is CASSPITTGYNEQFF. The CDR3 DNA reads as TGTGCCAGTAGTCCTATAACGACAGGGTACAATGAGCAGTTCTTC. The chain employs TRBV19 and TRBJ2-1; 7 bases are shared with TRBD1. This CDR3 is 15 amino acids long. V was pared by 5 bases and J by 4 bases, with 8 bases of the junction left unmatched. Germline loops: CDR1 LNHDA, CDR2 SQIVND (reference sequence).

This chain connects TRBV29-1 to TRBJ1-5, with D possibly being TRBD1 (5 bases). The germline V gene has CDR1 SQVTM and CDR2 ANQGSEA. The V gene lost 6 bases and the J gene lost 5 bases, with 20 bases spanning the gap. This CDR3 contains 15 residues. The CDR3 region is CSVTWAGRGYQPQHF. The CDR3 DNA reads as TGCAGCGTCACTTGGGCAGGGAGAGGTTATCAGCCCCAGCATTTT.